The TCR beta chain described here comes from a study of T cell responses to AZD1222 COVID-19 vaccine. Germline V gene lookup returns CDR1 SGDLS and CDR2 YYNGEE. There are 12 residues in the CDR3. Trimming removed 2 bases from V and 6 bases from J, with 8 bases in between. Clones were read by immunoSEQ multiplex PCR, and TCRdb kept only the in-frame ones, dropping some. In the table there are tens of thousands of clones, approximately 80% of which are singletons. Second doses that came at about 4 or about 12 weeks were put together. This material consisted of peripheral blood, taken 28 days after the second AZD1222 dose. This sequence was found in an adult who received the AZD1222 COVID-19 vaccine. The gene calls are TRBV9 and TRBJ1-2; D is unresolved. The DNA for the CDR3 is TGTGCCAGCAGCGTCCCCCCAGATGGCTACACCTTC. Its protein is CASSVPPDGYTF.